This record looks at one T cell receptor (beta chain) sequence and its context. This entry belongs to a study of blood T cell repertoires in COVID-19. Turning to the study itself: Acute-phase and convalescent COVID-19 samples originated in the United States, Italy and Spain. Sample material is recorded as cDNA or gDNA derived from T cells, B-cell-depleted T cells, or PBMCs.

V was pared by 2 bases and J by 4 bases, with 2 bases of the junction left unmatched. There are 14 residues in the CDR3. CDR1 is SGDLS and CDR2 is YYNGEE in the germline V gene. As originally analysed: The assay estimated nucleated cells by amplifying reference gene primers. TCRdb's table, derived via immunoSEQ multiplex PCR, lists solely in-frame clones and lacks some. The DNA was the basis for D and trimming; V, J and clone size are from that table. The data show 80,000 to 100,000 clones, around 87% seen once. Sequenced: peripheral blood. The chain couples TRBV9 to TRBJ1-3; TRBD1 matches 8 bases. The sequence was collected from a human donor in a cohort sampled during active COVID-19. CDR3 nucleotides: TGTGCCAGCAGCGTGACAGGGGCAGGAAACACCATATATTTT. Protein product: CASSVTGAGNTIYF.